These T cell receptor beta chains were read from a single sample in a study of PD-L1 blockade in urothelial cancer. The table came from immunoSEQ multiplex PCR; TCRdb's copy has only in-frame clones and leaves some out. The data hold some 51,000 clones, with about 88% observed a single time. Sequencing used PBMCs, obtained around atezolizumab (anti-PD-L1) treatment. The source is a man aged 55 to 69 with urothelial cancer. CDR3s include the opening cysteine and the closing phenylalanine or tryptophan. A D gene is named only where the DNA matches it firmly. A row's size may be missing; if present it is once, few, many or a size class.

few	NA	TRBV11-2	TRBJ2-3	CASSQSTDTQYF	TGTGCCAGCAGCCAGAGCACAGATACGCAGTATTTT
NA	NA	TRBV27	TRBJ1-3	CASSLSWQGLNTIYF	TGTGCCAGCAGTTTATCGTGGCAGGGTTTAAACACCATATATTTT
NA	NA	TRBV27	TRBJ2-1	CASSSNRGERHNEQFF	TGTGCCAGCAGTTCAAATAGGGGTGAGCGCCACAATGAGCAGTTCTTC
NA	TRBD1	TRBV7-2	TRBJ2-5	CASSWTGETQYF	TGTGCCAGCAGCTGGACAGGGGAGACCCAGTACTTC
NA	TRBD2	TRBV5-6	TRBJ2-3	CASSLYNGRVTDTQYF	TGTGCCAGCAGCTTGTATAACGGGAGGGTGACAGATACGCAGTATTTT
NA	TRBD1	TRBV2	TRBJ2-5	CASSATGVVVETQYF	TGTGCCAGCAGTGCGACAGGGGTAGTAGTAGAGACCCAGTACTTC
NA	NA	TRBV5-1	TRBJ2-3	CASSFGQTGTQYF	TGCGCCAGCAGCTTCGGACAGACTGGCACGCAGTATTTT
NA	NA	TRBV2	TRBJ1-2	CASRLQGFNYGYTF	TGTGCCAGCAGGTTACAGGGATTTAACTATGGCTACACCTTC
NA	TRBD1	TRBV19	TRBJ1-4	CASWTGVLNEKLFF	TGTGCCAGCTGGACAGGGGTTCTTAATGAAAAACTGTTTTTT
few	NA	TRBV5-1	TRBJ1-2	CASPPRFYGYTF	TGCGCCAGCCCCCCTAGATTTTATGGCTACACCTTC
once	NA	TRBV30	TRBJ1-3	CAWSVGPGPSGNTIYF	TGTGCCTGGAGTGTAGGTCCTGGGCCATCTGGAAACACCATATATTTT
NA	TRBD2	TRBV5-1	TRBJ2-3	CASSLVQRGTDTQYF	TGCGCCAGCAGCTTGGTCCAGCGGGGGACAGATACGCAGTATTTT
few	NA	TRBV19	TRBJ1-1	CASSINTANTEAFF	TGTGCCAGTAGTATAAACACCGCGAACACTGAAGCTTTCTTT
NA	TRBD2	TRBV19	TRBJ2-5	CASSESSGGPGRGETQYF	TGTGCCAGTAGTGAGTCCAGCGGGGGGCCCGGGAGAGGAGAGACCCAGTACTTC
NA	NA	TRBV21-1	TRBJ1-2	CTRGGSYYGYTF	TGTACGAGGGGGGGGTCCTACTATGGCTACACCTTC
NA	TRBD1	TRBV6-1	TRBJ2-6	CASTGQGAGANVLTF	TGTGCCAGCACTGGACAGGGGGCTGGGGCCAACGTCCTGACTTTC
NA	NA	TRBV28	TRBJ1-2	CASSSFGGANYGYTF	TGTGCCAGCAGTTCGTTTGGAGGGGCTAACTATGGCTACACCTTC
NA	TRBD1	TRBV5-4	TRBJ2-1	CASSLTGTGSYEQFF	TGTGCCAGCAGCCTAACCGGGACAGGCTCTTATGAGCAGTTCTTC
NA	TRBD2	TRBV7-2	TRBJ2-4	CASSPDPGTSGRKNIQYF	TGTGCCAGCAGCCCGGATCCTGGGACTAGCGGACGAAAAAACATTCAGTACTTC
NA	TRBD2	TRBV5-4	TRBJ2-7	CASSPGTSATYEQYF	TGTGCCAGCAGCCCAGGGACTAGCGCTACCTACGAGCAGTACTTC
NA	NA	TRBV30	TRBJ1-2	CAWRPEGGDYYGYTF	TGTGCCTGGCGCCCAGAGGGGGGGGATTACTATGGCTACACCTTC
NA	NA	TRBV18	TRBJ2-7	CASTDSGEQYF	TGTGCCAGCACGGACTCGGGGGAGCAGTACTTC
NA	TRBD1	TRBV23-1	TRBJ2-5	CASSLPRGTGEETQYF	TGCGCCAGCAGTCTTCCAAGGGGGACAGGGGAAGAGACCCAGTACTTC
NA	NA	TRBV30	TRBJ2-7	CAWSVAGNYEQYF	TGTGCCTGGAGTGTGGCAGGGAACTACGAGCAGTACTTC
NA	TRBD1	TRBV6-5	TRBJ2-1	CASKGTGGNEQFF	TGTGCCAGCAAGGGGACAGGGGGCAATGAGCAGTTCTTC
once	NA	TRBV5-1	TRBJ2-3	CASSTEGEDTQYF	TGCGCCAGCAGCACCGAGGGGGAGGATACGCAGTATTTT
NA	TRBD1	TRBV9	TRBJ1-1	CASSVDPDRDTEAFF	TGTGCCAGCAGCGTAGACCCGGACAGGGACACTGAAGCTTTCTTT
NA	TRBD1	TRBV4-1	TRBJ2-4	CASSQTQGVTKNIQYF	TGCGCCAGCAGCCAGACACAGGGGGTGACCAAAAACATTCAGTACTTC
NA	TRBD1	TRBV19	TRBJ1-5	CASRKTGVSNQPQHF	TGTGCCAGTAGGAAGACAGGGGTGAGCAATCAGCCCCAGCATTTT
NA	NA	TRBV19	TRBJ2-5	CASRGGPQETQYF	TGTGCCAGTAGGGGGGGGCCTCAAGAGACCCAGTACTTC
NA	TRBD2	TRBV7-7	TRBJ2-5	CASSSRGGSGTQYF	TGTGCCAGCAGCTCCCGCGGGGGATCGGGGACCCAGTACTTC
NA	TRBD1	TRBV7-2	TRBJ2-5	CASSLVGQGAKTQYF	TGTGCCAGCAGCTTAGTGGGACAGGGGGCGAAGACCCAGTACTTC
NA	TRBD1	TRBV30	TRBJ2-7	CAWSPGTATYEQYF	TGTGCCTGGAGTCCCGGGACAGCCACCTACGAGCAGTACTTC
NA	NA	TRBV4-2	TRBJ2-7	CASSLRQGPYEQYF	TGTGCCAGCAGCCTGCGGCAGGGGCCCTACGAGCAGTACTTC
NA	NA	TRBV5-1	TRBJ2-7	CASSILSGGSYEQYF	TGCGCCAGCAGCATACTGTCAGGGGGGAGCTACGAGCAGTACTTC
NA	NA	TRBV5-1	TRBJ2-6	CASSRGDTGANVLTF	TGCGCCAGCAGCCGGGGTGATACTGGGGCCAACGTCCTGACTTTC
NA	TRBD1	TRBV28	TRBJ1-2	CASSPGTGEHYGYTF	TGTGCCAGCAGCCCCGGGACAGGGGAGCATTATGGCTACACCTTC
NA	TRBD1	TRBV5-4	TRBJ2-2	CASSRETGGSGELFF	TGTGCCAGCAGCAGGGAAACAGGGGGTTCAGGGGAGCTGTTTTTT
NA	TRBD1	TRBV19	TRBJ1-1	CASSIGQGQPYTEAFF	TGTGCCAGTAGTATAGGACAGGGACAGCCCTACACTGAAGCTTTCTTT
NA	TRBD2	TRBV6-1	TRBJ2-2	CASSEAIGGAYYTGELFF	TGTGCCAGCAGTGAGGCGATCGGGGGGGCCTATTACACCGGGGAGCTGTTTTTT
NA	NA	TRBV20-1	TRBJ1-1	CSVIRGEAFF	TGCAGTGTGATAAGGGGTGAAGCTTTCTTT
NA	NA	TRBV18	TRBJ2-1	CASSPVGRESYNEQFF	TGTGCCAGCTCACCAGTGGGGCGGGAATCCTACAATGAGCAGTTCTTC
NA	NA	TRBV27	TRBJ1-1	CASSLGGRNTEAFF	TGTGCCAGCAGTTTAGGAGGTAGGAACACTGAAGCTTTCTTT
NA	NA	TRBV4-3	TRBJ2-3	CASSQDRGGKDSTDTQYF	TGCGCCAGCAGCCAAGATCGGGGCGGGAAAGATAGCACAGATACGCAGTATTTT
few	NA	TRBV28	TRBJ2-7	CASSLGFGGRKHEQYF	TGTGCCAGCAGTTTAGGGTTCGGGGGGCGCAAGCACGAGCAGTACTTC
NA	TRBD1	TRBV10-3	TRBJ1-5	CAISDATGANQPQHF	TGTGCCATCAGTGACGCTACAGGGGCCAATCAGCCCCAGCATTTT
NA	TRBD2	TRBV5-5	TRBJ2-7	CASSYSSGSIYEQYF	TGTGCCAGCAGCTACTCTAGCGGGAGCATCTACGAGCAGTACTTC
once	TRBD2	TRBV27	TRBJ2-1	CASSLGTSGINEQFF	TGTGCCAGCAGTCTCGGGACTAGCGGGATAAATGAGCAGTTCTTC
few	TRBD1	TRBV28	TRBJ1-2	CASTVGQGYGYTF	TGTGCCAGCACCGTGGGACAGGGCTATGGCTACACCTTC
NA	NA	TRBV19	TRBJ2-7	CASSIPQGSTHEQYF	TGTGCCAGTAGTATCCCTCAGGGGAGTACGCACGAGCAGTACTTC
few	NA	TRBV18	TRBJ2-7	CASSPPLLLDRWDEQYF	TGTGCCAGCTCACCACCTCTTCTCCTAGACAGGTGGGACGAGCAGTACTTC
once	TRBD2	TRBV10-1	TRBJ2-3	CASSLGTSGLISTDTQYF	TGCGCCAGCAGCCTCGGGACTAGCGGCTTAATTAGCACAGATACGCAGTATTTT
NA	TRBD1	TRBV6-5	TRBJ2-7	CASSPRTGNYEQYF	TGTGCCAGCAGTCCACGGACAGGAAATTACGAGCAGTACTTC
NA	TRBD1	TRBV27	TRBJ2-1	CASSLSRGPINEQFF	TGTGCCAGCAGTTTATCGAGGGGGCCGATCAATGAGCAGTTCTTC